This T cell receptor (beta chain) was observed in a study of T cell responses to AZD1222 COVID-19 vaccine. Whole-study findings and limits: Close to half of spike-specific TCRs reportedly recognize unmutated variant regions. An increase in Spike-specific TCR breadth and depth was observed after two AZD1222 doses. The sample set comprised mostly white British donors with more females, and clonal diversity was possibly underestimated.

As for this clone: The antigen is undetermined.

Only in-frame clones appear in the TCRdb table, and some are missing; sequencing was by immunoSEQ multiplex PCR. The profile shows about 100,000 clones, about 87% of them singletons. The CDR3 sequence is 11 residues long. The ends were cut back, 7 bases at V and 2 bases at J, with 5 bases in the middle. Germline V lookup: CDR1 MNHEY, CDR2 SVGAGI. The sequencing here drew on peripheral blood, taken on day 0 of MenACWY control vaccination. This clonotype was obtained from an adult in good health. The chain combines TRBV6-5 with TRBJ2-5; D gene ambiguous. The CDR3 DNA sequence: TGTGCCAGCACTCAGCAAGAGACCCAGTACTTC. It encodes CASTQQETQYF.